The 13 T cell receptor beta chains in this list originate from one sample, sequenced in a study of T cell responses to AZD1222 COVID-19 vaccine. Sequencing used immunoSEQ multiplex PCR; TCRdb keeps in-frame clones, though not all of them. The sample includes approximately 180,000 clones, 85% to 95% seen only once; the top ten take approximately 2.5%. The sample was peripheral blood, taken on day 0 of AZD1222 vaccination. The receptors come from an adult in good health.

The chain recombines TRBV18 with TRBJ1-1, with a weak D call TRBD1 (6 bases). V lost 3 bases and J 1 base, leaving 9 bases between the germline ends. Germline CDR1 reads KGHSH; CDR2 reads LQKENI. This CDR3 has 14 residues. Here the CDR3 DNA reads TGTGCCAGCTCACCTCAGGGGACGAACACTGAAGCTTTCTTT. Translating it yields CASSPQGTNTEAFF. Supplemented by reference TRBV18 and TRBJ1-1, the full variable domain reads NAGVMQNPRHLVRRRGQEARLRCSPMKGHSHVYWYRQLPEEGLKFMVYLQKENIIDESGMPKERFSAEFPKEGPSILRIQQVVRGDSAAYFCASSPQGTNTEAFFGQGTRLTVV.

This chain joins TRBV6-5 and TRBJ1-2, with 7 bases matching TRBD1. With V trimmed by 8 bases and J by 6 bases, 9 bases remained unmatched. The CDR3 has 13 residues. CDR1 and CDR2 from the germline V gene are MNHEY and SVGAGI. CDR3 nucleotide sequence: TGTGCCAGCGCGGGACAGCCAGCGGATGGCTACACCTTC. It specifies CASAGQPADGYTF.

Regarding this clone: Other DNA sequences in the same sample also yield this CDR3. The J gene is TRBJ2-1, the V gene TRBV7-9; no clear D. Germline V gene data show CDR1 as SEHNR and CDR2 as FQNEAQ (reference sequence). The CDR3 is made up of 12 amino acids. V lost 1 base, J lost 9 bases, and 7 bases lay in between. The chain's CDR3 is CASSLVGVEQFF. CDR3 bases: TGTGCCAGCAGCTTAGTTGGGGTTGAGCAGTTCTTC.

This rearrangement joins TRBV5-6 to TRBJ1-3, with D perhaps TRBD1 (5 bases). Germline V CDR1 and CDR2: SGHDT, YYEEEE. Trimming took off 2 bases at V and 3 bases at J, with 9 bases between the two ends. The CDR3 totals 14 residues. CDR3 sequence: CASSFGGDGNTIYF. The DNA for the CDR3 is TGTGCCAGCAGCTTTGGGGGAGATGGAAACACCATATATTTT.

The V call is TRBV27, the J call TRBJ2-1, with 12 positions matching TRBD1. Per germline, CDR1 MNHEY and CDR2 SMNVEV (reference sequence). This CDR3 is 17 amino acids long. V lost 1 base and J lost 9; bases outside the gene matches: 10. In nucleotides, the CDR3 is TGTGCCAGCAGTTTATTATGGGTGGGACAGGGGGCTGGTGAGCAGTTCTTC. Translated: CASSLLWVGQGAGEQFF.

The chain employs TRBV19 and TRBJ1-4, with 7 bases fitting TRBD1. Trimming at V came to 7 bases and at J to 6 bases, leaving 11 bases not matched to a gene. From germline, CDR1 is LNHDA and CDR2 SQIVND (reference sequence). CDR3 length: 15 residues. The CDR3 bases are TGTGCCAGTACCTATTCAGGGGGTCGGGATGAAAAACTGTTTTTT. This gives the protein CASTYSGGRDEKLFF.

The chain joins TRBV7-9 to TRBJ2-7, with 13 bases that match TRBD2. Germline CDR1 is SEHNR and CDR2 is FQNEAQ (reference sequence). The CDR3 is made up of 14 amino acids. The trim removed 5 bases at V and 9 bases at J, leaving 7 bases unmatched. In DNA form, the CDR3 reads TGTGCCAGCAGCCCTAGGACTAGCGGGAGCGGGCAGTACTTC. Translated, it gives CASSPRTSGSGQYF.

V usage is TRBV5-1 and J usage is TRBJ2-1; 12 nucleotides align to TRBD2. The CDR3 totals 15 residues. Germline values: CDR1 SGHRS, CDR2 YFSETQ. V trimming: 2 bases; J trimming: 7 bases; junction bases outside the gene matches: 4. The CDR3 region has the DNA TGCGCCAGCAGCTTACTAGCGGGGGGTGGGAATGAGCAGTTCTTC. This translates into CASSLLAGGGNEQFF.

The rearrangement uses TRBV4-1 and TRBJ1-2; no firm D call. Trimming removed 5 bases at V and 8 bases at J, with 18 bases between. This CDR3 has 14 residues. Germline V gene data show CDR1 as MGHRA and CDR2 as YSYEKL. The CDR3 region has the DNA TGCGCCAGCAGCGAAACGGACCTTCTGGGGGGCTACACCTTC. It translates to CASSETDLLGGYTF.

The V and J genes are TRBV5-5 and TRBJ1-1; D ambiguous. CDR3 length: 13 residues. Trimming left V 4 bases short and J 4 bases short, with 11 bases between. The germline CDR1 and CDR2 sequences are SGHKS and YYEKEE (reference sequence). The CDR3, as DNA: TGTGCCAGCAGCCCGGGCTGGGGCACTGAAGCTTTCTTT. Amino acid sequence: CASSPGWGTEAFF.

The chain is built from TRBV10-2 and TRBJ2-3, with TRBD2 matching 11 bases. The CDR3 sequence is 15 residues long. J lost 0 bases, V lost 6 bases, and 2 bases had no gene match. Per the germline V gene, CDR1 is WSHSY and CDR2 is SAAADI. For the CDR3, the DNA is TGCGCCAGCAGAGTAGCGGGAGGGAGCACAGATACGCAGTATTTT. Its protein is CASRVAGGSTDTQYF.

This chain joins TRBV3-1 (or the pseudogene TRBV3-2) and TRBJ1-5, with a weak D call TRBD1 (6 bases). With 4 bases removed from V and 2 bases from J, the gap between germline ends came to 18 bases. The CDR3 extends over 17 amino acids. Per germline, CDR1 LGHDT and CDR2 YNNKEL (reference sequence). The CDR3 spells CASSPGVGREGNQPQHF. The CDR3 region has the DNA TGTGCCAGCAGCCCAGGGGTAGGGAGGGAAGGCAATCAGCCCCAGCATTTT.

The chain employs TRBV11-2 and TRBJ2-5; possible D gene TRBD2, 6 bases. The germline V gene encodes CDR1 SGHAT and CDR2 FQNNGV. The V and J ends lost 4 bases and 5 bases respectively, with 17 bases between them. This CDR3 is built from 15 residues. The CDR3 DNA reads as TGTGCCAGCAGCTGGAGGGAAAGGGTGCGGGAGACCCAGTACTTC. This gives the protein CASSWRERVRETQYF.